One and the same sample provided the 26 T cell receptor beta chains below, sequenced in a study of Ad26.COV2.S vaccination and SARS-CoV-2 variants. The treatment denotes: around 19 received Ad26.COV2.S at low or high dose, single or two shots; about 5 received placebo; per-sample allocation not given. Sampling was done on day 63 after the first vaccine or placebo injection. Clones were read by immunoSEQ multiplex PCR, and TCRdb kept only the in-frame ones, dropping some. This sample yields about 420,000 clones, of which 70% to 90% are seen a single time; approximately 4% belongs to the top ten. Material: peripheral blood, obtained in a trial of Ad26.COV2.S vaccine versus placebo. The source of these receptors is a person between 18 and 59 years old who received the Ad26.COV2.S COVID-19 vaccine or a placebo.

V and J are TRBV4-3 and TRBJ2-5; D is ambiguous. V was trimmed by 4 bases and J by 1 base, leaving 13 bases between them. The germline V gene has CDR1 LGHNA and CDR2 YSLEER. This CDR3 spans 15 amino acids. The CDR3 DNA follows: TGCGCCAGCAGCCCTCGAGGTAGGGTCCAAGAGACCCAGTACTTC. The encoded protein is CASSPRGRVQETQYF.

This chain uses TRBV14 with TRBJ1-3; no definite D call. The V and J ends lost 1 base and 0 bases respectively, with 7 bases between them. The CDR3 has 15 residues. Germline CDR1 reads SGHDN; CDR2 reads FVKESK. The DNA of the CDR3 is TGTGCCAGCAGCCAAGGCCAATACTCTGGAAACACCATATATTTT. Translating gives CASSQGQYSGNTIYF.

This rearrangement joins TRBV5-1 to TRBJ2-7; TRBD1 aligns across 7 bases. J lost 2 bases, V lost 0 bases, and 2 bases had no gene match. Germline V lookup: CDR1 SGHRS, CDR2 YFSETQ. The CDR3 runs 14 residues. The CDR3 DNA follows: TGCGCCAGCAGCTTGGAAGGGGGCCCCTACGAGCAGTACTTC. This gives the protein CASSLEGGPYEQYF.

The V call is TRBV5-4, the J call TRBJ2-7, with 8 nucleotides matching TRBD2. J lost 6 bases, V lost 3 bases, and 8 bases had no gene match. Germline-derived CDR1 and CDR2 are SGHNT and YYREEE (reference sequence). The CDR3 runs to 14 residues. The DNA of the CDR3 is TGTGCCAGCAGCTCGCCCGGGGGGGCTTCCGAGCAGTACTTC. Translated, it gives CASSSPGGASEQYF.

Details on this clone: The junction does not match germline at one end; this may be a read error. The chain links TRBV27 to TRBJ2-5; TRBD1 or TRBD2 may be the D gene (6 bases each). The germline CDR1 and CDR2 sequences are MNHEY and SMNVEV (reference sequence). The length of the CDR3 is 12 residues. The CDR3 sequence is CASSIEGGHIHF. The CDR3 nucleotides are TGTGCCAGCAGTATCGAGGGGGGCCATATACACTTC.

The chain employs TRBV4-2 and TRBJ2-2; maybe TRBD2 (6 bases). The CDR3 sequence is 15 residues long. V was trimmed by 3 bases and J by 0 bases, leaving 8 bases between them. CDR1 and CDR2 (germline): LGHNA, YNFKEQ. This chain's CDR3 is CASSHGTANTGELFF. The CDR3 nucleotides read TGTGCCAGCAGCCACGGGACTGCGAACACCGGGGAGCTGTTTTTT.

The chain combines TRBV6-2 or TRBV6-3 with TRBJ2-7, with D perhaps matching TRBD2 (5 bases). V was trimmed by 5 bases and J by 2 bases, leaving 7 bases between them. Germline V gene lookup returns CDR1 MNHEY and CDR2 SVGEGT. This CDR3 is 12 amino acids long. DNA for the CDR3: TGTGCCAGCAGTCTCGGGGCCTACGAGCAGTACTTC. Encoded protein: CASSLGAYEQYF.

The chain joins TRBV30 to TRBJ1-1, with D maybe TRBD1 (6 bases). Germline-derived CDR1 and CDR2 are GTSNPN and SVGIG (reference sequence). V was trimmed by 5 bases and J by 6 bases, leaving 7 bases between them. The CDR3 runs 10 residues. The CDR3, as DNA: TGTGCCTGGGAGGGGGCTGAAGCTTTCTTT. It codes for CAWEGAEAFF.

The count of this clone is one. CDR3 sequence: CASSDRGPFNSPLHF. DNA for the CDR3: TGTGCCAGCAGCGACAGGGGGCCCTTTAATTCACCCCTCCACTTT. V usage is TRBV27 and J usage is TRBJ1-6; 10 nucleotides line up with TRBD1. V lost 6 bases to trimming and J lost 6 bases; unmatched junction nucleotides: 5. Germline CDR1 MNHEY, CDR2 SMNVEV (reference sequence). This CDR3 is 15 amino acids long.

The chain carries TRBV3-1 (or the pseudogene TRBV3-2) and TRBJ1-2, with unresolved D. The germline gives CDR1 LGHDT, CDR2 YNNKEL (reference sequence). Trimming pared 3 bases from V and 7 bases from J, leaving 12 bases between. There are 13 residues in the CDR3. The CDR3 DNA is TGTGCCAGCAGCCAGACTATGGGCGCTGGCTACACCTTC. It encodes CASSQTMGAGYTF.

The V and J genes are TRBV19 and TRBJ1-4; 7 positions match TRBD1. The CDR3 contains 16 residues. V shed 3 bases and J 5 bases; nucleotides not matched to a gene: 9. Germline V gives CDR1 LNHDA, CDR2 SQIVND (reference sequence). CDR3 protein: CASSIWAGTVNEKLFF. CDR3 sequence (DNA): TGTGCCAGTAGTATCTGGGCCGGGACAGTGAATGAAAAACTGTTTTTT. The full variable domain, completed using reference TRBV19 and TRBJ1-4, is DGGITQSPKYLFRKEGQNVTLSCEQNLNHDAMYWYRQDPGQGLRLIYYSQIVNDFQKGDIAEGYSVSREKKESFPLTVTSAQKNPTAFYLCASSIWAGTVNEKLFFGSGTQLSVL.

Written as DNA, the CDR3 is TGTGCCAGCAGTTCCGGACGGGACTATGGCTACACCTTC. Translation gives CASSSGRDYGYTF. The chain is built from TRBV12-3 or TRBV12-4 and TRBJ1-2; D is ambiguous. V shed 4 bases and J shed 3 bases, with 9 bases lying between them. The CDR3 has 13 residues.

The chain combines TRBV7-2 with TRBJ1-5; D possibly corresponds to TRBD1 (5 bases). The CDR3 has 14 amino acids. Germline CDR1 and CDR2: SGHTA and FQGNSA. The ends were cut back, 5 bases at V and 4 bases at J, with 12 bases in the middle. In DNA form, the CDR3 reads TGTGCCAGCAGCCTGCCCCAGGGTAATCAGCCCCAGCATTTT. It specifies CASSLPQGNQPQHF.

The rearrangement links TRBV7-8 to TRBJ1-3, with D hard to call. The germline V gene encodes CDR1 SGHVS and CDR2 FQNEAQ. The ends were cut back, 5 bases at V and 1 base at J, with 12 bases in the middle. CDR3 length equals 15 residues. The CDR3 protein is CASSTGPSSGNTIYF. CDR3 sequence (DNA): TGTGCCAGCAGCACGGGCCCATCTTCTGGAAACACCATATATTTT. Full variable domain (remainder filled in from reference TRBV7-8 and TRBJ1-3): GAGVSQSPRYKVAKRGQDVALRCDPISGHVSLFWYQQALGQGPEFLTYFQNEAQLDKSGLPSDRFFAERPEGSVSTLKIQRTQQEDSAVYLCASSTGPSSGNTIYFGEGSWLTVV.

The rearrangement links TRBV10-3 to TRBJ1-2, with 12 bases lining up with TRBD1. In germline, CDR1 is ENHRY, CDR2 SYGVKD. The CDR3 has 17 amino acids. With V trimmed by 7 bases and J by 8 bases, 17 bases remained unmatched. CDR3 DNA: TGTGCCATCACCACGTCAAAGGGACAGGGGGCCATCGGGGGCTACACCTTC. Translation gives CAITTSKGQGAIGGYTF.

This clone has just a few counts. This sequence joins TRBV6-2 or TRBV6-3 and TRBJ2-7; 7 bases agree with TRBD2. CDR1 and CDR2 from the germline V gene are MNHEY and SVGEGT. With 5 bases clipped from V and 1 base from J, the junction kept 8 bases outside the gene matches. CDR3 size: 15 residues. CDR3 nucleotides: TGTGCCAGCAGTCCAACTAGCGAGGGGTCCTACGAGCAGTACTTC. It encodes CASSPTSEGSYEQYF.

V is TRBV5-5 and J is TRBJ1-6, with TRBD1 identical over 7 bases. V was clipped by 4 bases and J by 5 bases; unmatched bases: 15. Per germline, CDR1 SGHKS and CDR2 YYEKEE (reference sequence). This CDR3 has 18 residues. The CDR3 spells CASSVAGTVLTNNSPLHF. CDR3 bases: TGTGCCAGCAGCGTCGCCGGGACAGTTCTAACGAATAATTCACCCCTCCACTTT. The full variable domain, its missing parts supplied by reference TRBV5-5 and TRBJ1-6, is DAGVTQSPTHLIKTRGQQVTLRCSPISGHKSVSWYQQVLGQGPQFIFQYYEKEERGRGNFPDRFSARQFPNYSSELNVNALLLGDSALYLCASSVAGTVLTNNSPLHFGNGTRLTVT.

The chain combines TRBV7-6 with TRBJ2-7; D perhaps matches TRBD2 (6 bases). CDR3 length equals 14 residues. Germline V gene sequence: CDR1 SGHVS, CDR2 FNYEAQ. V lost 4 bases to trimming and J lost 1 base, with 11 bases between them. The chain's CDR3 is CASSSRDLSYEQYF. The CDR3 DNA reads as TGTGCCAGCAGCTCACGGGACTTGTCCTACGAGCAGTACTTC.

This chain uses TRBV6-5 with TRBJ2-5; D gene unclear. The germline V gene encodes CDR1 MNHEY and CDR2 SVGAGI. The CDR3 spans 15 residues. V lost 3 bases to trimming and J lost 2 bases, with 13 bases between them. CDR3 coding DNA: TGTGCCAGCAGTTATTCCGGACGAGATCAAGAGACCCAGTACTTC. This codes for CASSYSGRDQETQYF.

CDR3 sequence (DNA): TGTGCCAGCAGCCCGCGACAGGGCTTCACCTACGAGCAGTACTTC. It yields the protein CASSPRQGFTYEQYF. This chain connects TRBV28 to TRBJ2-7, with 7 bases lining up with TRBD1. Germline values: CDR1 MDHEN, CDR2 SYDVKM. V dropped 6 bases and J dropped 2; count of bases not matched to a gene: 10. The CDR3 is made up of 15 amino acids.

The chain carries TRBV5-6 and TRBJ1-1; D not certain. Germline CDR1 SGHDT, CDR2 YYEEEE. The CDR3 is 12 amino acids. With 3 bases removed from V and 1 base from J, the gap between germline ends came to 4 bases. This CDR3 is CASSWQNTEAFF. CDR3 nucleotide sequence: TGTGCCAGCAGCTGGCAGAACACTGAAGCTTTCTTT. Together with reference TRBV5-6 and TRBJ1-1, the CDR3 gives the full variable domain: DAGVTQSPTHLIKTRGQQVTLRCSPKSGHDTVSWYQQALGQGPQFIFQYYEEEERQRGNFPDRFSGHQFPNYSSELNVNALLLGDSALYLCASSWQNTEAFFGQGTRLTVV.

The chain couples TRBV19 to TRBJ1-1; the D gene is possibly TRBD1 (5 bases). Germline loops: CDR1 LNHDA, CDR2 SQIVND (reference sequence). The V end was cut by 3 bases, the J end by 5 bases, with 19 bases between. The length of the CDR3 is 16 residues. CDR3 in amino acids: CASSIYGHSGRTEAFF. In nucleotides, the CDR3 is TGTGCCAGTAGTATTTACGGACACTCTGGGAGGACTGAAGCTTTCTTT.

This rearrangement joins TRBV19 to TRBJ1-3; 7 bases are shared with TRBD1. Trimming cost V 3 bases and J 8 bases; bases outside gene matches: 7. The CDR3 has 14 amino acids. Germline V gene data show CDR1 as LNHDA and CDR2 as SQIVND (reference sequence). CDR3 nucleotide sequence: TGTGCCAGTAGTATCGGAGGACAGGCCGACACCATATATTTT. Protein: CASSIGGQADTIYF. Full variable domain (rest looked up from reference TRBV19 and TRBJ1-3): DGGITQSPKYLFRKEGQNVTLSCEQNLNHDAMYWYRQDPGQGLRLIYYSQIVNDFQKGDIAEGYSVSREKKESFPLTVTSAQKNPTAFYLCASSIGGQADTIYFGEGSWLTVV.

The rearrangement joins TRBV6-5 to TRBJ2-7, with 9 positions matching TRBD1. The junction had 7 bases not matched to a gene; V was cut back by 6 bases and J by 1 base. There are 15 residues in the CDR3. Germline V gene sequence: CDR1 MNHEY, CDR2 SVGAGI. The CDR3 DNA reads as TGTGCCAGCAGCCCCGGGACAGGGCTTTCCTACGAGCAGTACTTC. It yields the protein CASSPGTGLSYEQYF.

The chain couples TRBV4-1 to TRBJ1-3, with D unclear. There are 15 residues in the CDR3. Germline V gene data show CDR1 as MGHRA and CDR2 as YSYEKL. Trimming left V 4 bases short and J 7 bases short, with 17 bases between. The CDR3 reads CASSRMMGVRNTIYF. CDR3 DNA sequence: TGCGCCAGCAGCCGCATGATGGGTGTTAGGAACACCATATATTTT.

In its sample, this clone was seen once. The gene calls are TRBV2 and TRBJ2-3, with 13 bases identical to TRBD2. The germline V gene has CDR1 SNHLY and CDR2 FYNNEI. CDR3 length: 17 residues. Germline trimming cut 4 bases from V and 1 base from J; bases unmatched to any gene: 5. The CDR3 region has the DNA TGTGCCAGCAGTGGCTACGGACTAGCGGGGGGCACAGATACGCAGTATTTT. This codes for CASSGYGLAGGTDTQYF.